A selection of T cell receptor beta chains follows, all from one sample in a study of blood T cells in healthy people across ages. TCRdb re-derived calls from the 5' RACE reads in MiXCR, one entry per CDR3 protein. The sample yields roughly 730,000 distinct CDR3 sequences, roughly three fifths seen once. Input material: blood. These receptors all stem from a man aged 35-49 years in good health. CDR3s include the opening cysteine and the closing phenylalanine or tryptophan. Size is omitted from some rows. Given values are once, few, many or a class for expanded clones.

>TRBV11-2|13|TRBJ2-1|few
CASSFSGDDEQFF
>TRBV5-8|13|TRBJ2-7|few
CASSFGRLNEQYF
>TRBV3-1|16|TRBJ1-2|few
CASSLGQAAFNYGYTF
>TRBV20-1|12|TRBJ2-3|NA
CGLAGGTDTQYF
>TRBV20-1|12|TRBJ2-3|NA
CSASPVMDTQYF
>TRBV29-1|14|TRBJ2-7|NA
CSVSRGQGGYEQYF
>TRBV7-2|17|TRBJ2-6|NA
CASSLVTGAFGANVLTF
>TRBV7-2|14|TRBJ2-1|once
CASSLLIAYNEQFF
>TRBV7-6|15|TRBJ2-2|NA
CASSFVGENTGELFF
>TRBV18|14|NA|NA
CASSPPDRFWEQYF
>TRBV7-9|15|TRBJ1-5|NA
CASSLNQGAHQPQHF
>TRBV19|15|TRBJ1-2|once
CASSIQTRGEYGYTF